These 5 T cell receptor beta chains share one sample of origin, sequenced in a study of cytomegalovirus exposure and HLA in healthy donors. Here immunoSEQ multiplex PCR was the method, and the copy in TCRdb shows in-frame clones only, minus some. The sample shows fewer than 200,000 clones, 89% of them seen only once. Input material: PBMCs. The receptors shown here come from a man between 18 and 35 years old in good health and CMV-seropositive.

There are a few counts of this clone. The V and J genes are TRBV10-3 and TRBJ2-7; 9 bases agree with TRBD1. Germline V gives CDR1 ENHRY, CDR2 SYGVKD. The CDR3 length is 14 residues. J was trimmed by 3 bases and V by 7 bases; bases with no gene match: 7. CDR3 residues: CAITRDRAHYEQYF. Here the CDR3 DNA reads TGTGCCATCACTAGGGACAGGGCTCACTACGAGCAGTACTTC.

The chain joins TRBV12-5 to TRBJ2-1, with 9 bases identical to TRBD2. Germline V gene sequence: CDR1 LGHNT, CDR2 FRNRAP. Trimming took 0 bases from V and 1 from J; bases not matched to a gene: 4. The CDR3 loop spans 17 amino acids. In DNA, the CDR3 is TGTGCTAGTGGTTTGGTACTGCTAGCGGGGTCCTACAATGAGCAGTTCTTC. Amino acid sequence: CASGLVLLAGSYNEQFF.

V and J are TRBV7-9 and TRBJ2-3; no definite D call. Deletions cut 4 bases from V and 2 bases from J, with 10 bases between. This CDR3 region has 14 residues. In germline, CDR1 is SEHNR, CDR2 FQNEAQ (reference sequence). The CDR3 nucleotides read TGTGCCAGCAGCTCCTCCTCGTTCACAGATACGCAGTATTTT. Protein: CASSSSSFTDTQYF.

The chain links TRBV28 to TRBJ2-1; 9 bases line up with TRBD2. Trimming removed 8 bases from V and 7 bases from J; junction bases left unmatched: 9. Germline loops: CDR1 MDHEN, CDR2 SYDVKM. This CDR3 spans 14 amino acids. The CDR3 sequence is CASCAGGPVNEQFF. CDR3 DNA sequence: TGTGCCAGCTGTGCGGGAGGGCCGGTTAATGAGCAGTTCTTC.

This rearrangement joins TRBV4-2 to TRBJ2-3; 8 bases are a match to TRBD2. CDR1 LGHNA and CDR2 YNFKEQ come from the germline V gene. Losses at the gene ends were 0 bases for V and 8 bases for J; bases not matched to a gene: 10. The CDR3 length is 16 residues. CDR3 nucleotides: TGTGCCAGCAGCCAAGACGGCGGGCTAGCGGGTTTTACGCAGTATTTT. Its translation: CASSQDGGLAGFTQYF.